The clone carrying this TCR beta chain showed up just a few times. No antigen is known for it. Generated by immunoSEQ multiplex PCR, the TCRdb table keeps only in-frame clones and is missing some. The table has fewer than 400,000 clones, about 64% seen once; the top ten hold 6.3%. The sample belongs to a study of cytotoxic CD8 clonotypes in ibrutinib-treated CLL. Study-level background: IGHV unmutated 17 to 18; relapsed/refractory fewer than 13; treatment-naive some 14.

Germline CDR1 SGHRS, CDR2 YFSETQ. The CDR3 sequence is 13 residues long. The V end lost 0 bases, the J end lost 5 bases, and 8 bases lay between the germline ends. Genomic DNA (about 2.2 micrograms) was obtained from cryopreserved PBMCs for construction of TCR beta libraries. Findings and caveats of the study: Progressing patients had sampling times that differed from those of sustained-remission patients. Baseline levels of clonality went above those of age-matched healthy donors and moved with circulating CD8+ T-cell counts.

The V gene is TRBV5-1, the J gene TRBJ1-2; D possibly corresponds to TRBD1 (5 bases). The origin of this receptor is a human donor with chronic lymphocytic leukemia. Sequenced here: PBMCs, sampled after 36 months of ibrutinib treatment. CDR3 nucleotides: TGCGCCAGCAGCTTGGGACAGTTGTATGGCTACACCTTC. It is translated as CASSLGQLYGYTF.